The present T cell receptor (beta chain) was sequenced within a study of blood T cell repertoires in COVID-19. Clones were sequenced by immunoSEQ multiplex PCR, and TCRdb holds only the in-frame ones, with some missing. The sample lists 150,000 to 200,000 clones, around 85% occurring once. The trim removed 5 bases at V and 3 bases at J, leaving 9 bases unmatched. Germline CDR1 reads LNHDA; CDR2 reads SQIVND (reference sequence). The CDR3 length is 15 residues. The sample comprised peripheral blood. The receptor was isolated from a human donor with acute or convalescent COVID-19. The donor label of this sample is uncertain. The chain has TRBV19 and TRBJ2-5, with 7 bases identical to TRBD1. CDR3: CASSPPQQGKETQYF. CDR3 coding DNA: TGTGCCAGTAGTCCACCGCAACAGGGGAAAGAGACCCAGTACTTC.